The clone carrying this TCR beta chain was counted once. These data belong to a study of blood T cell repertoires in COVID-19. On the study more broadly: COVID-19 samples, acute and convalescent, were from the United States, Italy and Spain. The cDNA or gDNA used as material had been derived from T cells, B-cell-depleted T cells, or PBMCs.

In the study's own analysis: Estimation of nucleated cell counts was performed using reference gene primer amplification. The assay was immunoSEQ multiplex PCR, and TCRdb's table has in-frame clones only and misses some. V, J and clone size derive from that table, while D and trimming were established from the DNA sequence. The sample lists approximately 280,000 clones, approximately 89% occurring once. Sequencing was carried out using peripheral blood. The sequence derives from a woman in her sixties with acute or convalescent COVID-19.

DNA of the CDR3: TGTGCCAGCAGTTACCCCCCCTACCAAGAGACCCAGTACTTC. It translates to CASSYPPYQETQYF. V usage is TRBV6-5 and J usage is TRBJ2-5; D is unclear. CDR1 is MNHEY, CDR2 SVGAGI, per germline. CDR3 length: 14 residues. V was trimmed by 2 bases and J by 0 bases, leaving 7 bases between them.